The rows below give T cell receptor beta chains drawn from one sample of a study of blood T cell repertoires in COVID-19. Clones were read by immunoSEQ multiplex PCR, and TCRdb kept only the in-frame ones, dropping some. The sample includes a few hundred thousand clones, 88% of them seen just once. The specimen was peripheral blood. Source of these receptors: a woman aged 25 to 45 with COVID-19, enrolled during active disease. CDR3s include the opening cysteine and the closing phenylalanine or tryptophan. The D gene is left open where the match is weak. Clone size, where shown, is once, few, many, or a class for clones that have expanded.

d_call	clone_size	v_call	j_call	cdr3_nt	cdr3_aa
NA	NA	TRBV6-5	TRBJ2-2	TGTGCCAGCAAGGCGACTGCGAACACCGGGGAGCTGTTTTTT	CASKATANTGELFF
TRBD2	NA	TRBV7-6	TRBJ2-7	TGTGCCAGCAGCGCCACTAGCGGGGGGTACTACGAGCAGTACTTC	CASSATSGGYYEQYF
TRBD1	NA	TRBV30	TRBJ1-1	TGTGCCTGGAGGACAGGGAGGTGGACTGAAGCTTTCTTT	CAWRTGRWTEAFF
NA	NA	TRBV9	TRBJ1-1	TGTGCCAGCAGCCCTGAACGGGGTATTGCTGAAGCTTTCTTT	CASSPERGIAEAFF
NA	NA	TRBV21-1	TRBJ2-4	TGTGCCAGCAGCCCCAAGGGGCACCCCAGGGCCAAAAACATTCAGTACTTC	CASSPKGHPRAKNIQYF
NA	once	TRBV11-2	TRBJ2-5	TGTGCCAGCAGCTTAGAAGGGGGTTGGTTGGAGACCCAGTACTTC	CASSLEGGWLETQYF
TRBD1	NA	TRBV28	TRBJ1-4	TGTGCCAGCAGTCCCGCCGGGACCCAGGGGGTAGAAAAACTGTTTTTT	CASSPAGTQGVEKLFF
NA	NA	TRBV7-3	TRBJ2-1	TGTGCCAGCAGCTCCGAACGGGGTGAGCAGTTCTTC	CASSSERGEQFF
NA	NA	TRBV18	TRBJ1-1	TGTGCCAGCTCACCGAGTGGACAAGCCAACACTGAAGCTTTCTTT	CASSPSGQANTEAFF
TRBD2	NA	TRBV9	TRBJ2-5	TGTGCCAGCAGCGTGGGGACTAGCGGGATAGAGACCCAGTACTTC	CASSVGTSGIETQYF
NA	NA	TRBV6-5	TRBJ1-1	TGTGCCAGCTCCTTGGAAGGGGGAAGGGGGACTGAAGCTTTCTTT	CASSLEGGRGTEAFF
NA	once	TRBV12-3/TRBV12-4	TRBJ2-5	TGTGCCACCCAGGGAACCCAAGAGACCCAGTACTTC	CATQGTQETQYF
NA	NA	TRBV29-1	TRBJ2-7	TGCAGCGTCACCCCAGCGGGTCCCGAGGCGGACGAGCAGTACTTC	CSVTPAGPEADEQYF
TRBD1	NA	TRBV30	TRBJ1-2	TGTGCCTGGAGTACAGGGGATGGCTACACCTTC	CAWSTGDGYTF
NA	NA	TRBV6-5	TRBJ2-2	TGTGCCAGCAGTAGGGGGACCGGGGAGCTGTTTTTT	CASSRGTGELFF
TRBD1	NA	TRBV5-6	TRBJ1-4	TGTGCCAGCAGCTTAGGACAGGGGGGAGCCTATGAAAAACTGTTTTTT	CASSLGQGGAYEKLFF
NA	NA	TRBV30	TRBJ2-5	TGTGCCTGGAGTGTACGGTTACAAGAGACCCAGTACTTC	CAWSVRLQETQYF
TRBD1	once	TRBV7-9	TRBJ1-1	TGTGCCAGCAGCTGGCACAGGGGGTTAGGGAACACTGAAGCTTTCTTT	CASSWHRGLGNTEAFF
NA	few	TRBV7-8	TRBJ2-7	TGTGCCAGCAGCTTAGTGGGGAGGAACGAGCAGTACTTC	CASSLVGRNEQYF
TRBD1	NA	TRBV6-1	TRBJ2-1	TGTGCCAGCAGTTTTACTACCGGGACAGGGATAGAGCAGTTCTTC	CASSFTTGTGIEQFF
NA	NA	TRBV12-3/TRBV12-4	TRBJ1-2	TGTGCCAGCAGCTCGCGGGTCGGGGGCTACACCTTC	CASSSRVGGYTF
NA	NA	TRBV27	TRBJ2-2	TGTGCCAGCAGTTTGTCAGGGAACACCGGGGAGCTGTTTTTT	CASSLSGNTGELFF
NA	NA	TRBV3-1/TRBV3-2	TRBJ2-3	TGTGCCAGCCAGGGGCTACTCACAGATACGCAGTATTTT	CASQGLLTDTQYF
TRBD1	NA	TRBV4-3	TRBJ2-2	TGCGCCAGCAGCCAAGATCGGGACAGGAACACCGGGGAGCTGTTTTTT	CASSQDRDRNTGELFF
TRBD1	NA	TRBV5-1	TRBJ2-2	TGCGCCAGCAGAGGGGGACAGCTTAACACCGGGGAGCTGTTTTTT	CASRGGQLNTGELFF
TRBD1	NA	TRBV4-1	TRBJ1-2	TGCGCCAGCAGCCAAGCCTCGCCGGGACAGGGGTTCTATGGCTACACCTTC	CASSQASPGQGFYGYTF
NA	NA	TRBV2	TRBJ2-7	TGTGCCAGCAGTCAGGACAGCTTCTCCTACGAGCAGTACTTC	CASSQDSFSYEQYF
NA	NA	TRBV11-3	TRBJ2-3	TGTGCCAGCAGCACGGGGGACCTGGCAGATACGCAGTATTTT	CASSTGDLADTQYF